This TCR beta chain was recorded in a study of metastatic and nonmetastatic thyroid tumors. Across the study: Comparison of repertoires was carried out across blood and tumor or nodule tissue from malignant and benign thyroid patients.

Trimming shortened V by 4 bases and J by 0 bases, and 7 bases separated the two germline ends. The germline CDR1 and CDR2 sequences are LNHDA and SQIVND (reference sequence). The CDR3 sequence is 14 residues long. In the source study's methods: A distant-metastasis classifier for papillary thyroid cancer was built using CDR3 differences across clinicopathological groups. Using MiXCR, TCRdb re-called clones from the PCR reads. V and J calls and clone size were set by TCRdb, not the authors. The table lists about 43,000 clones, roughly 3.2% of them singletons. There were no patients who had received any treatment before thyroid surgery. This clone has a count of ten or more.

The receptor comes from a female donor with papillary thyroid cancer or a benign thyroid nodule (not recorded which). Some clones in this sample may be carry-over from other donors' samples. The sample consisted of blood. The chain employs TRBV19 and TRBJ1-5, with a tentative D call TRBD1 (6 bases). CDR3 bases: TGTGCCAGTAGTAGGACAGTTAGCAATCAGCCCCAGCATTTT. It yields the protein CASSRTVSNQPQHF.